The 32 T cell receptor beta chains below come from one sample, sequenced in a study of long-term antiretroviral therapy in people with HIV. The libraries were made with immunoSEQ v3.0 at survey level. Here immunoSEQ multiplex PCR was the method, and the copy in TCRdb shows in-frame clones only, minus some. The data contain 35,000 to 40,000 clones, 94% of them singletons. The sequenced sample was unsorted PBMCs, obtained 4.1 years after starting antiretroviral therapy. These receptors originate from a woman between 45 and 60 years old with HIV.

The rearrangement links TRBV19 to TRBJ1-2; D gene unclear. Trimming cost V 4 bases and J 4 bases, with 10 bases left between them. The CDR3 spans 13 residues. CDR1 is LNHDA and CDR2 is SQIVND in the germline V gene (reference sequence). DNA for the CDR3: TGTGCCAGTAGTAACCCAGAACTCTATGGCTACACCTTC. It encodes CASSNPELYGYTF. The whole variable domain, remainder taken from reference TRBV19 and TRBJ1-2, is DGGITQSPKYLFRKEGQNVTLSCEQNLNHDAMYWYRQDPGQGLRLIYYSQIVNDFQKGDIAEGYSVSREKKESFPLTVTSAQKNPTAFYLCASSNPELYGYTFGSGTRLTVV.

The chain couples TRBV7-8 to TRBJ1-1, with D unclear. Trimming left V 3 bases short and J 2 bases short, with 7 bases between. Germline loops: CDR1 SGHVS, CDR2 FQNEAQ. This CDR3 has 13 amino acids. In DNA, the CDR3 is TGTGCCAGCAGCTTGATCACTAACACTGAAGCTTTCTTT. Its protein is CASSLITNTEAFF. The full variable domain, rest sourced from reference TRBV7-8 and TRBJ1-1, is GAGVSQSPRYKVAKRGQDVALRCDPISGHVSLFWYQQALGQGPEFLTYFQNEAQLDKSGLPSDRFFAERPEGSVSTLKIQRTQQEDSAVYLCASSLITNTEAFFGQGTRLTVV.

As to this clone: The junction departs from the called germline gene at one end, perhaps through a read error. The chain uses TRBV7-7 and TRBJ2-3, with a tentative D call TRBD1 (5 bases). This CDR3 has 14 amino acids. Per the germline V gene, CDR1 is SSHAT and CDR2 is FNYEAQ (reference sequence). The CDR3 reads CASSQGVSTDTQYF. DNA of the CDR3: TGTGCTAGCAGCCAAGGGGTTAGCACAGATACGCAGTATTTT.

This clone was counted a single time. This sequence joins TRBV7-9 and TRBJ1-4; the match to TRBD1 covers 8 bases. This CDR3 is built from 14 residues. Looked up from germline, CDR1 is SEHNR and CDR2 is FQNEAQ (reference sequence). Trimming removed 4 bases from V and 7 bases from J; junction bases left unmatched: 5. CDR3 sequence reads: CASSSRTGSEKLFF. The CDR3 DNA reads TGTGCCAGCAGCTCTCGGACAGGGAGTGAAAAACTGTTTTTT.

This clone was seen just once. This chain's CDR3 is CASSDDLAPYKNIQYF. In DNA, the CDR3 is TGTGCCAGCAGTGACGACCTGGCTCCTTACAAAAACATTCAGTACTTC. This chain connects TRBV25-1 to TRBJ2-4; D is unclear. CDR1 is MGHDK and CDR2 is SYGVNS in the germline V gene. The CDR3 covers 16 residues. Trimming pared 3 bases from V and 3 bases from J, leaving 15 bases between.

The J gene is TRBJ1-2, the V gene TRBV6-1; D gene ambiguous. Between the trimmed V and J ends, which lost 8 bases and 5 bases, there was a span of 21 bases. The CDR3 totals 15 residues. Germline loops: CDR1 MNHNS, CDR2 SASEGT. The CDR3 is CASRPEATLGYGYTF. The DNA for the CDR3 is TGTGCCAGCCGCCCAGAGGCCACCCTTGGATATGGCTACACCTTC.

The V gene is TRBV6-5, the J gene TRBJ2-1, with TRBD2 matching 12 bases. V shed 4 bases and J 8 bases; nucleotides not matched to a gene: 6. CDR1 is MNHEY and CDR2 is SVGAGI in the germline V gene. The CDR3 is 15 residues long. CDR3 amino acids: CASSSASGGAHEQFF. For the CDR3, the DNA is TGTGCCAGCAGTTCCGCTAGCGGGGGGGCCCATGAGCAGTTCTTC.

The chain combines TRBV10-3 with TRBJ1-6; no reliable D call. The germline V gene has CDR1 ENHRY and CDR2 SYGVKD. This CDR3 region has 14 residues. V dropped 3 bases and J dropped 10 bases, with 13 bases sitting between them. This chain's CDR3 is CAISERVSVSPLHF. DNA of the CDR3: TGTGCCATCAGTGAAAGGGTGTCAGTATCACCCCTCCACTTT.

The chain carries TRBV30 and TRBJ1-1, with TRBD1 identical over 7 bases. CDR1 is GTSNPN, CDR2 SVGIG, per germline (reference sequence). V was pared by 5 bases and J by 1 base, with 7 bases of the junction left unmatched. CDR3 length: 14 residues. For the CDR3, the DNA is TGTGCCTGGCACAGGGGACTCCCGAACACTGAAGCTTTCTTT. Translating gives CAWHRGLPNTEAFF.

This clone was recorded only once. The chain uses TRBV11-1 and TRBJ2-5; D ambiguous. The CDR3 contains 15 residues. CDR1 and CDR2 from the germline V gene are SGHAT and FQDESV (reference sequence). V gave up 1 base and J gave up 2 bases, with 11 bases separating them. In DNA form, the CDR3 reads TGTGCCAGCAGCTTAGATGGTCAGTCTCAAGAGACCCAGTACTTC. Translating gives CASSLDGQSQETQYF.

J is TRBJ2-7 and V is TRBV29-1, with TRBD1 matching 11 bases. This CDR3 has 12 amino acids. CDR1 SQVTM and CDR2 ANQGSEA come from the germline V gene. Trimming took 7 bases from V and 3 from J; bases not matched to a gene: 2. The CDR3 spells CSGGTGGYEQYF. The DNA for the CDR3 is TGCAGCGGGGGGACAGGGGGCTACGAGCAGTACTTC.

This chain connects TRBV27 to TRBJ1-5, with 9 bases lining up with TRBD1. CDR1 is MNHEY, CDR2 SMNVEV, per germline (reference sequence). V lost 6 bases, J lost 1 base, and 4 bases stayed unmatched. This CDR3 is built from 15 residues. CDR3 amino acids: CASRRQGGSNQPQHF. CDR3 in DNA: TGTGCCAGCAGACGACAGGGGGGGAGCAATCAGCCCCAGCATTTT.

The chain carries TRBV10-3 and TRBJ1-5; D is ambiguous. The CDR3 extends over 12 amino acids. CDR1 is ENHRY and CDR2 is SYGVKD in the germline V gene. Trimming left V 8 bases short and J 8 bases short, with 13 bases between. In DNA, the CDR3 is TGTGCCATCTTACTTGTGGGCAAGCCCCAGCATTTT. This codes for CAILLVGKPQHF.

This rearrangement joins TRBV19 to TRBJ2-1; D may be TRBD2 (7 bases). Germline CDR1 reads LNHDA; CDR2 reads SQIVND (reference sequence). V lost 3 bases, J lost 7 bases, and 16 bases lay in between. CDR3 length equals 15 residues. CDR3 residues: CASSMGRGVINEQFF. As DNA, the CDR3 is TGTGCCAGTAGTATGGGGAGGGGGGTTATTAATGAGCAGTTCTTC.

The chain joins TRBV6-5 to TRBJ1-1; D might be TRBD1 (5 bases). The CDR3 runs to 13 residues. The V gene lost 2 bases and the J gene lost 11 bases, with 15 bases spanning the gap. Germline values: CDR1 MNHEY, CDR2 SVGAGI. DNA of the CDR3: TGTGCCAGCAGTTACGAGAGGGGACGTAGGGCTTTCTTT. Translating it yields CASSYERGRRAFF.

The chain has TRBV29-1 and TRBJ1-1; D gene uncertain. Germline V gene lookup returns CDR1 SQVTM and CDR2 ANQGSEA. Trimming cost V 4 bases and J 1 base, with 4 bases left between them. This CDR3 spans 11 amino acids. CDR3 residues: CSVVENTEAFF. The DNA for the CDR3 is TGCAGCGTTGTGGAGAACACTGAAGCTTTCTTT.

The J gene is TRBJ2-5, the V gene TRBV11-2; D might be TRBD1 or TRBD2, each matching 5 bases. The CDR3 runs to 12 residues. Germline assignment: CDR1 SGHAT and CDR2 FQNNGV. The ends were cut back, 6 bases at V and 7 bases at J, with 12 bases in the middle. CDR3 protein: CASSSGAWTQYF. CDR3 in DNA: TGTGCCAGCAGTTCCGGGGCCTGGACCCAGTACTTC.

The chain joins TRBV5-5 to TRBJ2-7; 9 nucleotides line up with TRBD1. The CDR3 is made up of 14 amino acids. CDR1 is SGHKS and CDR2 is YYEKEE in the germline V gene (reference sequence). Losses at the gene ends were 4 bases for V and 2 bases for J; bases not matched to a gene: 4. The chain's CDR3 is CASSPGTGPYEQYF. DNA for the CDR3: TGTGCCAGCAGCCCCGGGACAGGGCCCTACGAGCAGTACTTC.

V and J are TRBV27 and TRBJ1-6; D gene ambiguous. In germline, CDR1 is MNHEY, CDR2 SMNVEV (reference sequence). V gave up 4 bases and J gave up 2 bases, with 9 bases separating them. This CDR3 spans 15 amino acids. CDR3 sequence: CASSSHMAYNSPLHF. The CDR3 DNA follows: TGTGCCAGCAGTTCACATATGGCCTATAATTCACCCCTCCACTTT.

The chain has TRBV15 and TRBJ1-5, with a tentative D call TRBD1 (6 bases). The CDR3 totals 14 residues. Germline V CDR1 and CDR2: LNHNV, YYDKDF (reference sequence). V was pared by 5 bases and J by 6 bases, with 14 bases between. CDR3 loop: CATSSGVVSQPQHF. DNA of the CDR3: TGTGCCACCAGCTCAGGGGTCGTAAGTCAGCCCCAGCATTTT.

The chain joins TRBV9 to TRBJ2-3, with 7 bases that match TRBD1. With V trimmed by 3 bases and J by 0 bases, 7 bases remained unmatched. Germline V lookup: CDR1 SGDLS, CDR2 YYNGEE. The CDR3 extends over 16 amino acids. The CDR3 bases are TGTGCCAGCAGCGCCCTCGACAGGGTTAGCACAGATACGCAGTATTTT. Translation: CASSALDRVSTDTQYF.

V and J are TRBV5-1 and TRBJ2-1; TRBD2 matches 9 bases. J lost 6 bases, V lost 0 bases, and 4 bases had no gene match. The CDR3 runs 15 residues. Germline assignment: CDR1 SGHRS and CDR2 YFSETQ. Here the CDR3 DNA reads TGCGCCAGCAGCTTGGGGCGGGGGGGCCTCAATGAGCAGTTCTTC. Translation gives CASSLGRGGLNEQFF.

This chain connects TRBV15 to TRBJ1-3; D call uncertain. V lost 1 base and J 2 bases, leaving 12 bases between the germline ends. Germline V gene sequence: CDR1 LNHNV, CDR2 YYDKDF (reference sequence). The CDR3 length is 16 residues. DNA for the CDR3: TGTGCCACCAGCAGAGCAAGGGCTCAGGCTGGAAACACCATATATTTT. As protein: CATSRARAQAGNTIYF.

The gene calls are TRBV7-3 and TRBJ2-3; TRBD1 agrees at 7 bases. This CDR3 is 14 amino acids long. The germline V gene has CDR1 SGHTA and CDR2 FQGTGA. Trimming took 5 bases from V and 4 from J; bases not matched to a gene: 6. CDR3 protein: CASSRTGAADTQYF. As DNA, the CDR3 is TGTGCCAGCAGCCGCACAGGGGCGGCAGATACGCAGTATTTT.

The chain employs TRBV12-5 and TRBJ1-5; 9 nucleotides align to TRBD1. J lost 5 bases, V lost 5 bases, and 4 bases had no gene match. Germline CDR1 is LGHNT and CDR2 is FRNRAP. The CDR3 runs to 14 residues. The CDR3 protein is CASGKGQGDQPQHF. The CDR3 DNA reads as TGTGCTAGTGGTAAGGGACAGGGAGATCAGCCCCAGCATTTT.

This clone was detected only once. V and J are TRBV27 and TRBJ2-3; D is possibly TRBD2 (6 bases). V was pared by 2 bases and J by 0 bases, with 9 bases between. Germline V gene sequence: CDR1 MNHEY, CDR2 SMNVEV (reference sequence). CDR3 length: 15 amino acids. The CDR3 DNA is TGTGCCAGCAGTTTAGGGGGGACTAGCACAGATACGCAGTATTTT. Translated: CASSLGGTSTDTQYF.

This chain connects TRBV6-6 to TRBJ1-3; no clear D gene. The CDR3 is 14 residues long. Per the germline V gene, CDR1 is MNHNY and CDR2 is SVGAGI (reference sequence). Trimming left V 2 bases short and J 4 bases short, with 9 bases between. The CDR3 nucleotides read TGTGCCAGCAGTTACGATCAGGTGGGAAACACCATATATTTT. Translation gives CASSYDQVGNTIYF.

The rearrangement joins TRBV5-6 to TRBJ2-4; maybe TRBD1 (5 bases). Germline CDR1 SGHDT, CDR2 YYEEEE. V was trimmed by 0 bases and J by 9 bases, leaving 19 bases between them. This CDR3 spans 16 amino acids. In DNA, the CDR3 is TGTGCCAGCAGCTTGGGGGCATCAGGGCCGATTTTCATTCAGTACTTC. Its translation: CASSLGASGPIFIQYF.

This chain joins TRBV6-5 and TRBJ1-2; D may be TRBD1 (5 bases). Germline loops: CDR1 MNHEY, CDR2 SVGAGI. This CDR3 has 15 residues. The germline V and J ends were trimmed by 7 bases and 4 bases, with 19 bases remaining between them. CDR3 DNA: TGTGCCAGCAATAAGGCGAGGGGTCCGCCCTATGGCTACACCTTC. This translates into CASNKARGPPYGYTF.

The V gene is TRBV7-9, the J gene TRBJ1-5; 9 nucleotides line up with TRBD1. Germline CDR1 is SEHNR and CDR2 is FQNEAQ (reference sequence). This CDR3 has 15 residues. The V and J ends lost 5 bases and 3 bases, in that order; junction bases with no gene match: 5. For the CDR3, the DNA is TGTGCCAGCAGCCCCGGGGACAGGGCCAATCAGCCCCAGCATTTT. It codes for CASSPGDRANQPQHF.

The J gene is TRBJ1-5, the V gene TRBV10-3, with TRBD1 matching 7 bases. The CDR3 is made up of 14 amino acids. Germline V gene lookup returns CDR1 ENHRY and CDR2 SYGVKD. V lost 10 bases and J lost 7; bases outside the gene matches: 13. CDR3: CANLTGKPSQPQHF. For the CDR3, the DNA is TGTGCCAACCTGACAGGGAAGCCTAGCCAGCCCCAGCATTTT.

This chain connects TRBV7-8 to TRBJ1-5; 8 bases fit TRBD1. Per the germline V gene, CDR1 is SGHVS and CDR2 is FQNEAQ. The CDR3 is 15 amino acids. V lost 4 bases and J lost 0; bases outside the gene matches: 2. The CDR3 region has the DNA TGTGCCAGCAGCTGGGACAGGCTTAGCAATCAGCCCCAGCATTTT. Its translation: CASSWDRLSNQPQHF. The whole variable domain, filled in from reference TRBV7-8 and TRBJ1-5, reads GAGVSQSPRYKVAKRGQDVALRCDPISGHVSLFWYQQALGQGPEFLTYFQNEAQLDKSGLPSDRFFAERPEGSVSTLKIQRTQQEDSAVYLCASSWDRLSNQPQHFGDGTRLSIL.